The sequence of this T cell receptor beta chain was determined in a study of beta chain features in type 1 diabetes. Study conclusions and caveats: Type 1 diabetes patients showed a moderate but significant shortening of TCRB CDR3s in all four CD4+ subsets.

There are 14 residues in the CDR3. V was pared by 6 bases and J by 5 bases, with 15 bases between. Germline V gene sequence: CDR1 SGHAT, CDR2 FQNNGV. Investigators reverse transcribed all isolated RNA, so they sequenced expressed TCRB transcripts. Assay used: immunoSEQ multiplex PCR; TCRdb lists only in-frame clones, some missing. The table includes 300,000 to 450,000 clones, about 10% detected once. On this clone itself: Its antigen is undetermined.

Cell sorting via CD45RO/CCR7/CD25/CD127/CD95/CD27 was performed to obtain CD4+ naive, central memory, regulatory and stem cell-like memory cells. The source material was central memory CD4+ T cells from blood. This chain uses TRBV11-2 with TRBJ2-3; D gene ambiguous. The sequence came from a man younger than 40 with type 1 diabetes. CDR3 sequence reads: CASRTARGEDTQYF. CDR3 DNA sequence: TGTGCCAGCAGGACGGCCCGAGGTGAAGATACGCAGTATTTT.